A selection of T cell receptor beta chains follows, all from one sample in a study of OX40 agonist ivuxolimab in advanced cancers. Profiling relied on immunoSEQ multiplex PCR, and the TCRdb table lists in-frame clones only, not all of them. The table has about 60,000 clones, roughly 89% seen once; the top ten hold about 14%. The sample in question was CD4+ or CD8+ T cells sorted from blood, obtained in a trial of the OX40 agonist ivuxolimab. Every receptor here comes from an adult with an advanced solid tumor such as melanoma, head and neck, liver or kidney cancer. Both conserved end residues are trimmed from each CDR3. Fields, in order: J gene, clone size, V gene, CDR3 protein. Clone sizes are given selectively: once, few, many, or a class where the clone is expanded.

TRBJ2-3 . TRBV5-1 ASSSTGTRGDTQY
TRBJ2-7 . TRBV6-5 ASRTSGGIVGEQY
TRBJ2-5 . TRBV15 ATSRGAQETQY
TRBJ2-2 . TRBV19 ASYSTGGKGTGELF
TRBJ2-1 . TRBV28 ASSAPDSGRAHEQF
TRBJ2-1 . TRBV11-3 ASSLAVITSYNEQF
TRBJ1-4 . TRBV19 ASSRQVSTNEKLF
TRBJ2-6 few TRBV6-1 ASSVGWRRFSGANVLT
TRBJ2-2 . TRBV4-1 ASSRQDRGSIIHTGELF
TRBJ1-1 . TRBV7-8 ASSLGRENTEAF
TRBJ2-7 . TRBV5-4 ASSFQGGETMD
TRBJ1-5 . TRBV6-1 ASSPQDSYNQPQH
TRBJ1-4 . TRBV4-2 ASSQDPTGQGEKLF
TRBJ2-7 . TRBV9 ASSVSGTSGPREQY
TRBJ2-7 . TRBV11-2 ASSLAGTANSYEQY
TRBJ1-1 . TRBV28 ASSLTGRNTEAF
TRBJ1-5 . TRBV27 ASSKTGTHQPQH
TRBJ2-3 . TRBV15 AAQAGGTDTQY